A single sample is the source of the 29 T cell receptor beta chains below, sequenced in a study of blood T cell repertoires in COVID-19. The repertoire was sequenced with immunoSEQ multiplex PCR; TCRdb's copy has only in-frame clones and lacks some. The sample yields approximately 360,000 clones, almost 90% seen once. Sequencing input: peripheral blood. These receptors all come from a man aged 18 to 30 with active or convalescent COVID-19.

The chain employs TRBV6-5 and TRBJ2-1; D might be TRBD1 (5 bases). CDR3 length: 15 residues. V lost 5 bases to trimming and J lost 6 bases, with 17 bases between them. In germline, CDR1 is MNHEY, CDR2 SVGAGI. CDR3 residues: CASSLDRSKPNEQFF. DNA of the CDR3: TGTGCCAGCAGTCTTGACAGAAGTAAACCCAATGAGCAGTTCTTC.

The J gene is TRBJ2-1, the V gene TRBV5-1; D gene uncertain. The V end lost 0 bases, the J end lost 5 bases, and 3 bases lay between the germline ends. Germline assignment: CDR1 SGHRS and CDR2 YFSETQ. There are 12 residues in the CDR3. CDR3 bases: TGCGCCAGCAGCTTGGTAAACAATGAGCAGTTCTTC. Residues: CASSLVNNEQFF.

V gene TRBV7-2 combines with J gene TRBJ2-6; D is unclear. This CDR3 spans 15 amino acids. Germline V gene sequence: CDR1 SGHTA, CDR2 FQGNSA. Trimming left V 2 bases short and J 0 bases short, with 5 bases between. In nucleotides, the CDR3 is TGTGCCAGCAGCTTACTCGTCTCTGGGGCCAACGTCCTGACTTTC. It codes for CASSLLVSGANVLTF.

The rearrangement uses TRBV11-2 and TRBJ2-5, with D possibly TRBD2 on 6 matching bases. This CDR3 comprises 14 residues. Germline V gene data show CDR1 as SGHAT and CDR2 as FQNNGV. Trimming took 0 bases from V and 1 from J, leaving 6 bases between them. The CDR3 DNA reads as TGTGCCAGCAGCTTAGAGGGACTCCAAGAGACCCAGTACTTC. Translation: CASSLEGLQETQYF.

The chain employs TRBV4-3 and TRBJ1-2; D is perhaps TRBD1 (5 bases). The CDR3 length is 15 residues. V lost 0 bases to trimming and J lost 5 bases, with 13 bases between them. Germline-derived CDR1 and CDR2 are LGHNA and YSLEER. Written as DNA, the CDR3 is TGCGCCAGCAGCCAAGATGGAGGGGTGGGATATGGCTACACCTTC. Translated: CASSQDGGVGYGYTF.

For the CDR3, the DNA is TGTGCCAGCGTACCCCGGGGTTCACCCCTCCACTTT. It codes for CASVPRGSPLHF. The chain joins TRBV2 to TRBJ1-6; D remains unclear. CDR1 is SNHLY, CDR2 FYNNEI, per germline. The CDR3 spans 12 residues. V was shortened by 8 bases and J by 9 bases, with 11 bases between the two germline ends. Complete variable domain (other parts from reference TRBV2 and TRBJ1-6): EPEVTQTPSHQVTQMGQEVILRCVPISNHLYFYWYRQILGQKVEFLVSFYNNEISEKSEIFDDQFSVERPDGSNFTLKIRSTKLEDSAMYFCASVPRGSPLHFGNGTRLTVT.

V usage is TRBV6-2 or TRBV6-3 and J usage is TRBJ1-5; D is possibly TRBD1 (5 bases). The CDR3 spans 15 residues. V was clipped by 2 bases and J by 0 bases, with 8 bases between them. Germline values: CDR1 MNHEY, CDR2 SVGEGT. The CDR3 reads CASSYPGNSNQPQHF. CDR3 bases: TGTGCCAGCAGTTACCCAGGGAATAGCAATCAGCCCCAGCATTTT.

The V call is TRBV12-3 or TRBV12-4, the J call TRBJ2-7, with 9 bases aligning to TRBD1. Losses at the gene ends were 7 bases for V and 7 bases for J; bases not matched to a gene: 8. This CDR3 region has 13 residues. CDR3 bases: TGTGCCAGCAACCGGGACAGGGTTGGTGAGCAGTACTTC. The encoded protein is CASNRDRVGEQYF.

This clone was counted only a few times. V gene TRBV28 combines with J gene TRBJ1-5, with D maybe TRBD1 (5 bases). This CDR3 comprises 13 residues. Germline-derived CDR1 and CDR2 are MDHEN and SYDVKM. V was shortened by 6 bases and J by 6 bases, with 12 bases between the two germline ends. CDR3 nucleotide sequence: TGTGCCAGCAGGGGCCTGGGACTTCAGCCCCAGCATTTT. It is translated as CASRGLGLQPQHF. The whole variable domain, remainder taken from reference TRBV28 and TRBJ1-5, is DVKVTQSSRYLVKRTGEKVFLECVQDMDHENMFWYRQDPGLGLRLIYFSYDVKMKEKGDIPEGYSVSREKKERFSLILESASTNQTSMYLCASRGLGLQPQHFGDGTRLSIL.

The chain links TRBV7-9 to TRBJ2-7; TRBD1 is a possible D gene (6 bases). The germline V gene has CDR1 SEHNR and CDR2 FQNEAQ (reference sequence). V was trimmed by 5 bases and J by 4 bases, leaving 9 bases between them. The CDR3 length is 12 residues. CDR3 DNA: TGTGCCAGCAGCACAGGGACGTACGAGCAGTACTTC. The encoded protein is CASSTGTYEQYF. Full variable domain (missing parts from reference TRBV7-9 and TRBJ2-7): DTGVSQNPRHKITKRGQNVTFRCDPISEHNRLYWYRQTLGQGPEFLTYFQNEAQLEKSRLLSDRFSAERPKGSFSTLEIQRTEQGDSAMYLCASSTGTYEQYFGPGTRLTVT.

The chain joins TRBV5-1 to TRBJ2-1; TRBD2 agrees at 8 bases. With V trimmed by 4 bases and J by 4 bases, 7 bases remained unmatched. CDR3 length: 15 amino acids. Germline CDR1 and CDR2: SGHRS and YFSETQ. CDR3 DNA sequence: TGCGCCAGCAGCCCAACTAGCGGTTCATACAATGAGCAGTTCTTC. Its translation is CASSPTSGSYNEQFF.

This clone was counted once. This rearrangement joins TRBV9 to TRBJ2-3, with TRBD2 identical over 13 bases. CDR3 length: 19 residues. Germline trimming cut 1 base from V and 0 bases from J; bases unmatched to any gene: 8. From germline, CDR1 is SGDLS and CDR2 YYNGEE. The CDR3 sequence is CASSVTGGLAGSSTDTQYF. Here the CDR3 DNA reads TGTGCCAGCAGCGTAACGGGGGGACTAGCGGGATCTAGCACAGATACGCAGTATTTT.

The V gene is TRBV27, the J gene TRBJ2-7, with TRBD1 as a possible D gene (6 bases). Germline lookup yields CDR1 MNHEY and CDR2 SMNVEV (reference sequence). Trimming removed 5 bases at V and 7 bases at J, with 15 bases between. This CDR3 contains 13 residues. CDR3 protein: CASSQTGLWEQYF. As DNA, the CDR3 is TGTGCCAGCAGTCAAACAGGGTTGTGGGAGCAGTACTTC.

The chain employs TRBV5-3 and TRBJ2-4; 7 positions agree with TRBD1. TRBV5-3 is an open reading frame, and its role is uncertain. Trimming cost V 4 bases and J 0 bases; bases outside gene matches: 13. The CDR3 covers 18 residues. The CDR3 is CARSGKTGTALAKNIQYF. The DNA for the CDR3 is TGTGCCAGAAGCGGAAAGACCGGGACAGCACTAGCCAAAAACATTCAGTACTTC.

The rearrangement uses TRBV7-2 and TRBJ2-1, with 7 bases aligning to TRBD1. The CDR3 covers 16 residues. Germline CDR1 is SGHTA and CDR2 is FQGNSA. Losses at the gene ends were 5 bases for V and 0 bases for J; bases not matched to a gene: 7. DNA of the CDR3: TGTGCCAGCAGCCTTGACAGGGCCAGCTCCTACAATGAGCAGTTCTTC. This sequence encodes CASSLDRASSYNEQFF.

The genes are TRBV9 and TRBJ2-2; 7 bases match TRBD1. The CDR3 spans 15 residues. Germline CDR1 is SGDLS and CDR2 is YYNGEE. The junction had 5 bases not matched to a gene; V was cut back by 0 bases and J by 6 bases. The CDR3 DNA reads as TGTGCCAGCAGCGTAGCTGGACAGGCTTCCGGGGAGCTGTTTTTT. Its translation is CASSVAGQASGELFF.

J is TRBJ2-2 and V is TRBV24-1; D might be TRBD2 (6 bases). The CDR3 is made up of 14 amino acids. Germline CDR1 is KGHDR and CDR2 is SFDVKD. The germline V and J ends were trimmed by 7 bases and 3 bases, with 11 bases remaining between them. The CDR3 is CATRGGLDTGELFF. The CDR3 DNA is TGTGCCACCAGGGGGGGTTTGGACACCGGGGAGCTGTTTTTT.

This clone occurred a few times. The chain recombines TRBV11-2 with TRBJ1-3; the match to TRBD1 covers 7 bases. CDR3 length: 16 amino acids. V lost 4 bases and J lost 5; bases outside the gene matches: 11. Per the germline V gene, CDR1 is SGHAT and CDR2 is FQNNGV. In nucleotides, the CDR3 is TGTGCCAGCAGCTGGACCTCCGGGACAGATCGAAACACCATATATTTT. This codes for CASSWTSGTDRNTIYF.

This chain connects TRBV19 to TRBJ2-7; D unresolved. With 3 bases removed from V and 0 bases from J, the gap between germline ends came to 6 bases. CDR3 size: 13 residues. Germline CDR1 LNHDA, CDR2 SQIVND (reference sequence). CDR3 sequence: CASSMGDSYEQYF. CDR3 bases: TGTGCCAGTAGTATGGGCGACTCCTACGAGCAGTACTTC.

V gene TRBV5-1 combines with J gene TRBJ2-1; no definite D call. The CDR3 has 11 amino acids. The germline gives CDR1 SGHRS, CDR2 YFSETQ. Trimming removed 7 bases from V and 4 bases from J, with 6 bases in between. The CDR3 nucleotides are TGCGCCAGCTATCGGTACAATGAGCAGTTCTTC. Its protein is CASYRYNEQFF.

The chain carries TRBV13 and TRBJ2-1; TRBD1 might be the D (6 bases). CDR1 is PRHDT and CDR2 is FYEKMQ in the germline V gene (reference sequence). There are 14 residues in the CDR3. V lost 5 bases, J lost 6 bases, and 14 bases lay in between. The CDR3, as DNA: TGTGCCAGCAGCGCATTAATACAGGGCAATGAGCAGTTCTTC. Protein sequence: CASSALIQGNEQFF. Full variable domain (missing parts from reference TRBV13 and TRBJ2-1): AAGVIQSPRHLIKEKRETATLKCYPIPRHDTVYWYQQGPGQDPQFLISFYEKMQSDKGSIPDRFSAQQFSDYHSELNMSSLELGDSALYFCASSALIQGNEQFFGPGTRLTVL.

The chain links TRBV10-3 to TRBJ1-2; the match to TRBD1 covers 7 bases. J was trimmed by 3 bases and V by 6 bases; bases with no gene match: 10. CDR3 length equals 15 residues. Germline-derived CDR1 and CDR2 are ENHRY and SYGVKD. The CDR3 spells CAISRGRDSDYGYTF. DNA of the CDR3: TGTGCCATCAGCAGGGGTCGGGACAGCGACTATGGCTACACCTTC.

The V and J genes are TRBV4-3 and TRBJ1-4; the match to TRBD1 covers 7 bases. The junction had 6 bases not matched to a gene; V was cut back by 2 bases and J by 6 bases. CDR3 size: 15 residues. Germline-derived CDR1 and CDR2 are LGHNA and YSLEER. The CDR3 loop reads CASSQTMQGDEKLFF. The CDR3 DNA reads TGCGCCAGCAGCCAAACAATGCAGGGGGATGAAAAACTGTTTTTT.

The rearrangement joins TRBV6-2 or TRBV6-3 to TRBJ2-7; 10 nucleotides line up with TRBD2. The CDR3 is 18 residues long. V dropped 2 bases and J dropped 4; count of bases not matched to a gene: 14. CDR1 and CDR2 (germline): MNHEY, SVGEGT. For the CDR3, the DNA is TGTGCCAGCAGTTACGTAGCGGGAGGCCTGGGAGGCTATTACGAGCAGTACTTC. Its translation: CASSYVAGGLGGYYEQYF.

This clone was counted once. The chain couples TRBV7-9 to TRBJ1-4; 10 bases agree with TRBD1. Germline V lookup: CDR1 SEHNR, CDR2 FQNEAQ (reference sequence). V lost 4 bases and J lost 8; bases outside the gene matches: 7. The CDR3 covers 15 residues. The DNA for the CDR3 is TGTGCCAGCAGCTCCCCGGGACAGGGGCAAGAAAAACTGTTTTTT. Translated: CASSSPGQGQEKLFF.

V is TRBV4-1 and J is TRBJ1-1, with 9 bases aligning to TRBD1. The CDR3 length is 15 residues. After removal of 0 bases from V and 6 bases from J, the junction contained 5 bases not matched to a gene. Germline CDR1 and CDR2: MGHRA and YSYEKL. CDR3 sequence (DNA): TGCGCCAGCAGCCAAGACCTGGACAGGGGCTCTGAAGCTTTCTTT. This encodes CASSQDLDRGSEAFF.

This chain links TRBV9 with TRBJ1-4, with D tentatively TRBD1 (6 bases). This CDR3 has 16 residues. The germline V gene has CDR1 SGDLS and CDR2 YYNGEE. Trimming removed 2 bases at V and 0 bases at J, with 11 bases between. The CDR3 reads CASSVGDTSTNEKLFF. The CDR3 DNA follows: TGTGCCAGCAGCGTGGGGGACACCTCAACTAATGAAAAACTGTTTTTT. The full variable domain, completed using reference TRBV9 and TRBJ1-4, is DSGVTQTPKHLITATGQRVTLRCSPRSGDLSVYWYQQSLDQGLQFLIQYYNGEERAKGNILERFSAQQFPDLHSELNLSSLELGDSALYFCASSVGDTSTNEKLFFGSGTQLSVL.

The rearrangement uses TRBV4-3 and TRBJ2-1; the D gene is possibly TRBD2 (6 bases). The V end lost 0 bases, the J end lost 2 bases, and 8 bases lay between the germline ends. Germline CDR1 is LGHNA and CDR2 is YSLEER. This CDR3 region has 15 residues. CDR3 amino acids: CASSQERLAYNEQFF. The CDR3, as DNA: TGCGCCAGCAGCCAAGAAAGACTAGCCTACAATGAGCAGTTCTTC.

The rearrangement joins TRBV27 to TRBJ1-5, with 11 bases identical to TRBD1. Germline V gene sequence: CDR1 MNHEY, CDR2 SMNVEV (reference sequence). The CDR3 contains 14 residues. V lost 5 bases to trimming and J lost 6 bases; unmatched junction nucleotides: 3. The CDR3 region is CASSKGQGVQPQHF. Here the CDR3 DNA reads TGTGCCAGCAGTAAGGGACAGGGGGTTCAGCCCCAGCATTTT.